These 9 T cell receptor beta chains were sequenced from one sample in a study of T cell responses to AZD1222 COVID-19 vaccine. Only in-frame clones appear in the TCRdb table, and some are missing; sequencing was by immunoSEQ multiplex PCR. The data show 140,000 to 150,000 clones, with approximately 92% seen just once and roughly 3.4% held by the top ten. The input for sequencing was peripheral blood, taken 28 days after the second AZD1222 dose. The receptor set was obtained from an adult who received the AZD1222 COVID-19 vaccine.

The chain carries TRBV5-6 and TRBJ1-6, with 9 positions matching TRBD1. The junction had 3 bases not matched to a gene; V was cut back by 2 bases and J by 9 bases. CDR3 size: 14 residues. Per germline, CDR1 SGHDT and CDR2 YYEEEE. In DNA form, the CDR3 reads TGTGCCAGCAGCTTAGGACAGGGGAGTTCACCCCTCCACTTT. It yields the protein CASSLGQGSSPLHF.

The sample holds a few counts of this clone. This chain links TRBV11-3 with TRBJ2-2, with D possibly TRBD2 on 5 matching bases. The CDR3 length is 15 residues. Germline-derived CDR1 and CDR2 are SGHNT and YENEEA. Trimming took off 2 bases at V and 1 base at J, with 8 bases between the two ends. The CDR3 sequence: CASSLTAGNTGELFF. As DNA, the CDR3 is TGTGCCAGCAGCTTAACGGCGGGGAACACCGGGGAGCTGTTTTTT.

The genes are TRBV2 and TRBJ1-2; 8 bases agree with TRBD1. The CDR3 length is 15 residues. Looked up from germline, CDR1 is SNHLY and CDR2 is FYNNEI. J lost 3 bases, V lost 3 bases, and 6 bases had no gene match. CDR3 in DNA: TGTGCCAGCAGTGAGTTTTTACAGGGGGACTATGGCTACACCTTC. It encodes CASSEFLQGDYGYTF.

The rearrangement uses TRBV5-1 and TRBJ2-7; the D gene could be TRBD1 or TRBD2 (5 bases each). V gave up 4 bases and J gave up 3 bases, with 17 bases separating them. The CDR3 is 15 amino acids. Germline-derived CDR1 and CDR2 are SGHRS and YFSETQ. The CDR3 sequence is CASSKPGPIDYEQYF. For the CDR3, the DNA is TGCGCCAGCAGCAAGCCGGGACCGATCGACTACGAGCAGTACTTC.

The chain has TRBV3-1 (or the pseudogene TRBV3-2) and TRBJ2-2; tentative D call: TRBD1 (6 bases). CDR1 LGHDT and CDR2 YNNKEL come from the germline V gene (reference sequence). This CDR3 has 15 residues. V shed 3 bases and J shed 1 base, with 9 bases lying between them. The CDR3 protein is CASSHPGQNTGELFF. As DNA, the CDR3 is TGTGCCAGCAGCCATCCGGGACAGAACACCGGGGAGCTGTTTTTT.

This chain links TRBV10-3 with TRBJ2-7; D call uncertain. The germline gives CDR1 ENHRY, CDR2 SYGVKD. V lost 8 bases and J lost 0, with 14 bases in between. The CDR3 runs to 14 residues. The CDR3 region is CAIRRFGSSYEQYF. The CDR3 DNA reads TGTGCCATCCGCCGGTTTGGGTCCTCCTACGAGCAGTACTTC.

V gene TRBV19 combines with J gene TRBJ1-1; 9 bases fit TRBD1. Germline V gives CDR1 LNHDA, CDR2 SQIVND (reference sequence). The CDR3 has 14 residues. The trim removed 4 bases at V and 3 bases at J, leaving 3 bases unmatched. For the CDR3, the DNA is TGTGCCAGTAGTAGGGACAGGGAGGACACTGAAGCTTTCTTT. This sequence encodes CASSRDREDTEAFF. The full variable domain, completed using reference TRBV19 and TRBJ1-1, is DGGITQSPKYLFRKEGQNVTLSCEQNLNHDAMYWYRQDPGQGLRLIYYSQIVNDFQKGDIAEGYSVSREKKESFPLTVTSAQKNPTAFYLCASSRDREDTEAFFGQGTRLTVV.

The V gene is TRBV12-3 or TRBV12-4, the J gene TRBJ1-2, with D possibly matching TRBD1 (6 bases). V was pared by 7 bases and J by 5 bases, with 14 bases between. The CDR3 loop spans 13 amino acids. CDR3 bases: TGTGCCAGCATCTTGGAGGGGGGTTATGGCTACACCTTC. Its protein product is CASILEGGYGYTF.

The V call is TRBV5-4, the J call TRBJ1-1; D uncertain. Germline V CDR1 and CDR2: SGHNT, YYREEE (reference sequence). The CDR3 totals 14 residues. Between the trimmed V and J ends, which lost 1 base and 8 bases, there was a span of 15 bases. CDR3 amino acids: CASSLYAQVEEAFF. DNA for the CDR3: TGTGCCAGCAGCTTGTATGCGCAGGTGGAAGAAGCTTTCTTT.